This TCR beta chain is from a study of response to subunit inactivated influenza vaccine (dated by TCRdb to the late 2010s). For context, the study as a whole: Deep quantitative T cell receptor repertoire profiling was used in the study to track responses to a trivalent subunit inactivated influenza vaccine. Results and caveats for the whole study, not just this receptor: It was suggested by the authors that each seasonal influenza vaccination may recruit only a limited number of new T cells.

Measured from the cysteine to the phenylalanine, the CDR3 is 15 residues long. Only the CDR3 part of the read is kept: 45 bases, read in frame from the first base. Reading the germline V gene gives CDR1 LGHNA and CDR2 YSLEER. V is reduced by 0 bases and J by 3 bases, leaving a spacing of 12 bases between them. The library was obtained by RT-PCR. Sequencer: Illumina HiSeq 2500. TCRdb reworked the public reads: Q25 trimming with fastp, MiXCR clone assembly, productive beta chains retained. Under each unique CDR3 protein, matching rows form one entry showing the most common genes and DNA. The sample includes approximately 500,000 distinct CDR3 sequences, with about an eighth observed a single time. The top ten clones comprise 10% to 15% of the sample. In light of the paper, this sample's time point label describes: approximately 40 days after influenza vaccine administration. Comment on this clonotype: Its recognized antigen is unknown. The record has no base qualities; no much larger clone is one base away.

This specimen was PBMCs from blood, taken more than 35 days after vaccination. The sequence links TRBV4-3 to TRBJ2-7; the D gene could be either TRBD1 or TRBD2, each agreeing at 5 bases. The receptor's source is a man between 45 and 60 years old who received an inactivated influenza vaccine. Donor details come from another sample of the same person, matched by shared clones. CDR3 reads: CASSQDRGAFYEQYF. In nucleotide form, the sequence is TGCGCCAGCAGCCAAGATCGAGGGGCCTTCTACGAGCAGTACTTC.